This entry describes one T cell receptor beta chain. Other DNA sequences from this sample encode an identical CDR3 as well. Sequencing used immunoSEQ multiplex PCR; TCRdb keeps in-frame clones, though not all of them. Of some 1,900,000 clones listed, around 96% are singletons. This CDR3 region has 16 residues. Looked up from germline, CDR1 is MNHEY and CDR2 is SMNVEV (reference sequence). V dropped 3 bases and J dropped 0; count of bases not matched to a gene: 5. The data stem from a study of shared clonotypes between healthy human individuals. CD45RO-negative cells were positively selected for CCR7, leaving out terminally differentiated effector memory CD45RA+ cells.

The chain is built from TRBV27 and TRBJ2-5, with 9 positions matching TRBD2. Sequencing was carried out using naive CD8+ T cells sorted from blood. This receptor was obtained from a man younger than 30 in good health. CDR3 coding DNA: TGTGCCAGCAGTTTTAGCGGGGGAGAGTACCAAGAGACCCAGTACTTC. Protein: CASSFSGGEYQETQYF.